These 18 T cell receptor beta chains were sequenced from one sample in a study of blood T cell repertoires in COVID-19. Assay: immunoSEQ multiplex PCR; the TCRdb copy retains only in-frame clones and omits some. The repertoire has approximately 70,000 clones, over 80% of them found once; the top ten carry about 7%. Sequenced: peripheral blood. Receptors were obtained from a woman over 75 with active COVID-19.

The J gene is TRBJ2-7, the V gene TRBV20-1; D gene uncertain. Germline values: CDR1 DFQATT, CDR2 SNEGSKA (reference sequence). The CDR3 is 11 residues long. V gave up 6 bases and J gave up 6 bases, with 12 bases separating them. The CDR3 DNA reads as TGCAGTGCCGAACACGGGTCCGAGCAGTACTTC. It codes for CSAEHGSEQYF.

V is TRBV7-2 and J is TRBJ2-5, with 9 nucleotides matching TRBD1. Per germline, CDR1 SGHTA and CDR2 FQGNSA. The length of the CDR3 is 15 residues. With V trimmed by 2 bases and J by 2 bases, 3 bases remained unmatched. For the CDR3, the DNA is TGTGCCAGCAGCTTATACAGGGGGCGGCAAGAGACCCAGTACTTC. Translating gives CASSLYRGRQETQYF.

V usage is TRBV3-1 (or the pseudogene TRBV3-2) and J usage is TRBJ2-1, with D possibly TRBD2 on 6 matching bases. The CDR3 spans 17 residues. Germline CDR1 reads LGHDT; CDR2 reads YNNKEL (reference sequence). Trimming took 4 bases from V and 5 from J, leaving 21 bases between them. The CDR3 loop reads CASSLARTIRTNNEQFF. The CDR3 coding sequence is TGTGCCAGCAGCCTAGCTCGGACTATCCGCACCAACAATGAGCAGTTCTTC.

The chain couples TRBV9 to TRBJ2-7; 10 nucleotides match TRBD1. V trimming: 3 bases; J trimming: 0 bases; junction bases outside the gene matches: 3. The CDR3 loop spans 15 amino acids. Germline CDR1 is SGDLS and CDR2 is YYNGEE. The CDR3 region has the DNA TGTGCCAGCAGCGCGACAGGGGGCTTCTCCTACGAGCAGTACTTC. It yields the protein CASSATGGFSYEQYF.

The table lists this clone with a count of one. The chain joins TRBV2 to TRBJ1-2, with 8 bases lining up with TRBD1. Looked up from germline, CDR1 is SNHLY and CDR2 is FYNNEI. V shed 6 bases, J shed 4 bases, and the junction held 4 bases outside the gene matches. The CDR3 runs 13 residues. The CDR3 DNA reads TGTGCCAGCAGCCAGGGGGCAAGCTATGGCTACACCTTC. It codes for CASSQGASYGYTF.

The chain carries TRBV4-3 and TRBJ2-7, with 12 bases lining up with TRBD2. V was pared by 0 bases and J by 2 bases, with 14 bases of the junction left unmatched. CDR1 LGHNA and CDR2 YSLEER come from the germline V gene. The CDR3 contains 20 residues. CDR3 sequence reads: CASSQDAWTSGTGGTYEQYF. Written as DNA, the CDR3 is TGCGCCAGCAGCCAAGATGCATGGACTAGCGGGACGGGGGGGACCTACGAGCAGTACTTC.

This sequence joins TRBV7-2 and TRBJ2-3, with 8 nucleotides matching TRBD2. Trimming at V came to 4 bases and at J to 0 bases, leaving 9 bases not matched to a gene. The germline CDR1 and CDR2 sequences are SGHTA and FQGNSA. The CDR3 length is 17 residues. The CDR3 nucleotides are TGTGCCAGCAGCTCCCTAGGACTAGCCTCTAGCACAGATACGCAGTATTTT. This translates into CASSSLGLASSTDTQYF.

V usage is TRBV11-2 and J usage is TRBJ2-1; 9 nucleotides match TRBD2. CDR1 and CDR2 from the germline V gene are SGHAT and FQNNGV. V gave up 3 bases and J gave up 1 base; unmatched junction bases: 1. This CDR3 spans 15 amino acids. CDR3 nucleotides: TGTGCCAGCAGCTTCAGCGGGAGGTCCTACAATGAGCAGTTCTTC. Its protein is CASSFSGRSYNEQFF. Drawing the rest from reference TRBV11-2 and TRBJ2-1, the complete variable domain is EAGVAQSPRYKIIEKRQSVAFWCNPISGHATLYWYQQILGQGPKLLIQFQNNGVVDDSQLPKDRFSAERLKGVDSTLKIQPAKLEDSAVYLCASSFSGRSYNEQFFGPGTRLTVL.

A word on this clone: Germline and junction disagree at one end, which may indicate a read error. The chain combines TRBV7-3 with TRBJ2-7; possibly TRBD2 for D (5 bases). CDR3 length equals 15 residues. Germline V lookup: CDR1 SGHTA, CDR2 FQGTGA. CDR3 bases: TGTGCCAGCAGCCCCGTGGCGGGTTTGTCCTCCGAGCAGTACTTC. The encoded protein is CASSPVAGLSSEQYF.

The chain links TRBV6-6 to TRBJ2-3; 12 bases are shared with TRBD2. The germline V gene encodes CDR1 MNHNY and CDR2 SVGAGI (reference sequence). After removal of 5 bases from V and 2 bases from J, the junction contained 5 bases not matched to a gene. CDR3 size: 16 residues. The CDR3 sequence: CASSGWTSGNTDTQYF. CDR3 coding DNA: TGTGCCAGCAGTGGATGGACTAGCGGGAACACAGATACGCAGTATTTT.

The CDR3 nucleotides read TGCGCCAGCAGCTTGGGGCGGGAGGGCCATGAGCAGTTCTTC. Encoded protein: CASSLGREGHEQFF. This chain links TRBV5-1 with TRBJ2-1; 9 bases fit TRBD2. The CDR3 is 14 residues long. The germline V gene encodes CDR1 SGHRS and CDR2 YFSETQ. The V and J ends lost 0 bases and 8 bases, in that order; junction bases with no gene match: 3.

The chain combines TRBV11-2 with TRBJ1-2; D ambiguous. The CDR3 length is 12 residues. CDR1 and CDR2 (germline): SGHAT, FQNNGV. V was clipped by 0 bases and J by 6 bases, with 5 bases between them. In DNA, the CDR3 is TGTGCCAGCAGCTTAGACGGGGATGGCTACACCTTC. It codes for CASSLDGDGYTF.

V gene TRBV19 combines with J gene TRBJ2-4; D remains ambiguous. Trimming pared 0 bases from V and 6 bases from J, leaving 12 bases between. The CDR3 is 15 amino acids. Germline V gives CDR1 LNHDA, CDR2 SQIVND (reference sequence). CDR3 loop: CASSIDRVNGNIQYF. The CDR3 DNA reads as TGTGCCAGTAGTATAGACCGGGTTAACGGAAACATTCAGTACTTC.

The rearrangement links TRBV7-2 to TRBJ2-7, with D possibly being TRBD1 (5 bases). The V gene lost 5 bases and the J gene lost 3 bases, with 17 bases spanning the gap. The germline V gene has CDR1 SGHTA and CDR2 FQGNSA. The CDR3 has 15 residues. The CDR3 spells CASSPGQGVFYEQYF. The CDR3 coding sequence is TGTGCCAGCAGCCCGGGCCAGGGCGTTTTCTACGAGCAGTACTTC.

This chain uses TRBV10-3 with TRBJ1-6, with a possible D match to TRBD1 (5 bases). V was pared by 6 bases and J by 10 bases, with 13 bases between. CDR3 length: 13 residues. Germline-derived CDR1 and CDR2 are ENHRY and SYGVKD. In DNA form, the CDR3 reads TGTGCCATCAGGGACAATTTCAGGTCACCCCTCCACTTT. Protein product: CAIRDNFRSPLHF.

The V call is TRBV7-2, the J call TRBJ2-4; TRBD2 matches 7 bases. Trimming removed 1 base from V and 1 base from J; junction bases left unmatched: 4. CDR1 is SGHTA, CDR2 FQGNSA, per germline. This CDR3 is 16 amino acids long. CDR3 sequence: CASSLVGEGAKNIQYF. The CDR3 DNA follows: TGTGCCAGCAGCTTAGTAGGGGAGGGGGCCAAAAACATTCAGTACTTC.

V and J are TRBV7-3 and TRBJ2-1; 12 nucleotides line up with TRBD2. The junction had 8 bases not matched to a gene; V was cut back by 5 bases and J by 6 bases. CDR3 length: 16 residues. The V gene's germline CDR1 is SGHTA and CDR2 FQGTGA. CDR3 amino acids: CASSTPLAGGLNEQFF. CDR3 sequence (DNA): TGTGCCAGCAGCACGCCCCTAGCGGGAGGGCTCAATGAGCAGTTCTTC.

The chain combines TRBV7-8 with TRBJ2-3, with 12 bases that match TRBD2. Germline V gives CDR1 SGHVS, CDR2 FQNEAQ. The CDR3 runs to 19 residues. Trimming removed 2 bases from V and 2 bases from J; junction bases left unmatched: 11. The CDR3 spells CASSLMVSSGRALTDTQYF. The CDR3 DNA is TGTGCCAGCAGCTTAATGGTATCTAGCGGGAGGGCCCTCACAGATACGCAGTATTTT.